A single sample gave rise to the 30 T cell receptor beta chains below, sequenced in a study of CD8+CD57+ T cells in acquired aplastic anemia. The TCR beta profiling, which covered VDJ combination and CDR3 sequence, was carried out using genomic DNA as the template. TCRdb used MiXCR to reprocess the reads, holding one entry per CDR3 protein. The sample lists about 420,000 distinct CDR3 sequences; about two thirds were seen once. The sequenced sample was sorted CD4+, CD8+, or CD8+CD57+ T cells (not recorded which) from PBMCs. The receptors stem from a human donor in good health, serving as a control.

The V call is TRBV5-4, the J call TRBJ1-1, with a possible D match to TRBD1 (5 bases). Trimming pared 6 bases from V and 10 bases from J, leaving 28 bases between. The CDR3 loop spans 16 amino acids. Germline V CDR1 and CDR2: SGHNT, YYREEE (reference sequence). The CDR3 bases are TGTGCCAGCACTTATTCCGCAGGGAGACGCACCGGTGGAGCTTTCTTT. Translating it yields CASTYSAGRRTGGAFF.

This clonotype was counted many times. The CDR3: CSATPTAWGETQYF. DNA of the CDR3: TGCAGTGCCACACCCACGGCGTGGGGAGAGACCCAGTACTTC. The J gene is TRBJ2-5, the V gene TRBV20-1; D ambiguous. Trimming stripped 6 bases from V and 4 bases from J, with 18 bases between. This CDR3 has 14 residues. Germline V CDR1 and CDR2: DFQATT, SNEGSKA (reference sequence).

Ten or more counts support this clonotype. The chain uses TRBV5-1 and TRBJ1-1; 12 bases fit TRBD1. V shed 4 bases and J 3 bases; nucleotides not matched to a gene: 10. The length of the CDR3 is 17 residues. The germline gives CDR1 SGHRS, CDR2 YFSETQ. The CDR3 coding sequence is TGCGCCAGCAGCCCGATGGGACAGGGGGCTTTGGACACTGAAGCTTTCTTT. Translated, it gives CASSPMGQGALDTEAFF.

The chain couples TRBV5-5 to TRBJ1-1; D not resolved. V was clipped by 0 bases and J by 5 bases, with 11 bases between them. The CDR3 spans 14 residues. Germline values: CDR1 SGHKS, CDR2 YYEKEE (reference sequence). The CDR3 DNA sequence: TGTGCCAGCAGCTTGGTTGATCGGAATACTGAAGCTTTCTTT. It encodes CASSLVDRNTEAFF.

This clonotype was recorded at least ten times. This chain joins TRBV7-2 and TRBJ2-7, with unresolved D. Germline V lookup: CDR1 SGHTA, CDR2 FQGNSA. V gave up 1 base and J gave up 4 bases, with 8 bases separating them. This CDR3 is built from 13 residues. The CDR3 coding sequence is TGTGCCAGCAGCTTAGATGAGGTATACGAGCAGTACTTC. This codes for CASSLDEVYEQYF.

As regards this clonotype: One junction end does not reproduce the germline sequence, and a read error may be involved. This chain joins TRBV9 and TRBJ2-3, with D hard to call. This CDR3 has 11 amino acids. CDR1 and CDR2 (germline): SGDLS, YYNGEE. The CDR3 sequence: CASSVAATRSF. The CDR3 DNA sequence: TGTGCCAGCAGCGTAGCCGCTACGCGGAGTTTT.

This clonotype was seen many times. The chain is built from TRBV5-1 and TRBJ2-7; 7 positions match TRBD1. Germline CDR1 is SGHRS and CDR2 is YFSETQ. Losses at the gene ends were 6 bases for V and 6 bases for J; bases not matched to a gene: 9. The CDR3 runs to 13 residues. CDR3 nucleotides: TGCGCCAGCACGCCGGGACAGAGTCCCGAGCAGTACTTC. Residues: CASTPGQSPEQYF.

V and J are TRBV9 and TRBJ1-2; D possibly corresponds to TRBD1 (5 bases). The CDR3 runs to 13 residues. The germline gives CDR1 SGDLS, CDR2 YYNGEE. V was pared by 0 bases and J by 4 bases, with 7 bases between. The CDR3 reads CASSVGGFYGYTF. CDR3 nucleotides: TGTGCCAGCAGCGTAGGGGGGTTCTATGGCTACACCTTC.

This clonotype was recorded many times. The rearrangement joins TRBV4-3 to TRBJ2-5; TRBD1 or TRBD2 may be the D gene (6 bases each). V was clipped by 3 bases and J by 5 bases, with 16 bases between them. Germline CDR1 and CDR2: LGHNA and YSLEER. CDR3 size: 15 residues. The CDR3 reads CASSQSGGGTETQYF. The CDR3, as DNA: TGCGCCAGCAGCCAGAGTGGAGGGGGGACTGAGACCCAGTACTTC.

Points on this clonotype: A clone one base away is much larger, so this may be a read error. J is TRBJ2-5 and V is TRBV9, with D possibly being TRBD2 (5 bases). CDR1 is SGDLS, CDR2 YYNGEE, per germline. The CDR3 extends over 12 amino acids. CDR3 in amino acids: CASGLARETQYF. In DNA, the CDR3 is TGCGCCAGCGGCTTGGCCCGGGAGACCCAGTACTTC.

The chain has TRBV25-1 and TRBJ2-2; TRBD1 matches 7 bases. J was trimmed by 6 bases and V by 0 bases; bases with no gene match: 10. Germline values: CDR1 MGHDK, CDR2 SYGVNS. The CDR3 covers 17 residues. The CDR3 loop reads CASSEYKPRQGPGELFF. The CDR3 nucleotides read TGTGCCAGCAGTGAATATAAGCCGAGACAGGGCCCCGGGGAGCTGTTTTTT.

This chain connects TRBV20-1 to TRBJ2-1, with TRBD2 matching 15 bases. J lost 6 bases, V lost 6 bases, and 12 bases had no gene match. The CDR3 is 17 residues long. CDR1 DFQATT and CDR2 SNEGSKA come from the germline V gene (reference sequence). The CDR3 region is CSAWGLAGGRVGNEQFF. CDR3 nucleotides: TGCAGTGCATGGGGACTAGCGGGGGGAAGGGTGGGCAATGAGCAGTTCTTC.

The V gene is TRBV7-6, the J gene TRBJ2-7; 8 bases are shared with TRBD1. With 0 bases clipped from V and 9 bases from J, the junction kept 10 bases outside the gene matches. The germline V gene has CDR1 SGHVS and CDR2 FNYEAQ. This CDR3 has 15 amino acids. Written as DNA, the CDR3 is TGTGCCAGCAGCTTAGCGGTGGACAGGGAAATAGTGCAGTACTTC. This codes for CASSLAVDREIVQYF.

V and J are TRBV7-2 and TRBJ2-2; D may match TRBD1 or TRBD2 (5 bases each). The CDR3 totals 14 residues. Trimming removed 4 bases from V and 1 base from J, with 7 bases in between. Per the germline V gene, CDR1 is SGHTA and CDR2 is FQGNSA. CDR3: CASSWGRNTGELFF. In DNA, the CDR3 is TGTGCCAGCAGCTGGGGACGGAACACCGGGGAGCTGTTTTTT. Supplemented by reference TRBV7-2 and TRBJ2-2, the full variable domain reads GAGVSQSPSNKVTEKGKDVELRCDPISGHTALYWYRQSLGQGLEFLIYFQGNSAPDKSGLPSDRFSAERTGGSVSTLTIQRTQQEDSAVYLCASSWGRNTGELFFGEGSRLTVL.

The V and J genes are TRBV7-2 and TRBJ2-7; tentative D call: TRBD2 (5 bases). Germline V gives CDR1 SGHTA, CDR2 FQGNSA. V was clipped by 4 bases and J by 6 bases, with 13 bases between them. The CDR3 spans 13 residues. CDR3 DNA sequence: TGTGCCAGCAGCTCAGTGTCCGGGGTCGAGCAGTACTTC. Translation gives CASSSVSGVEQYF.

The V call is TRBV20-1, the J call TRBJ2-5; D perhaps matches TRBD2 (5 bases). Between the trimmed V and J ends, which lost 6 bases and 2 bases, there was a span of 16 bases. Germline CDR1 DFQATT, CDR2 SNEGSKA (reference sequence). The CDR3 has 14 residues. CDR3 in DNA: TGCAGTGCCCCCCGCCCAGGACTGCAAGAGACCCAGTACTTC. Translation gives CSAPRPGLQETQYF.

The chain uses TRBV5-1 and TRBJ1-1; D possibly corresponds to TRBD1 (6 bases). Germline CDR1 is SGHRS and CDR2 is YFSETQ. CDR3 length equals 15 residues. Trimming removed 0 bases from V and 5 bases from J, with 14 bases in between. CDR3: CASSLGQVSQTEAFF. The DNA of the CDR3 is TGCGCCAGCAGCTTGGGACAGGTGTCCCAAACTGAAGCTTTCTTT.

For this clonotype: At one end the junction does not follow the germline gene, possibly because of a read error. The chain combines TRBV7-2 with TRBJ2-2, with 7 bases that match TRBD2. Germline V gene sequence: CDR1 SGHTA, CDR2 FQGNSA. The CDR3 has 15 amino acids. CDR3 sequence: CASSLAPTSTYEQFF. CDR3 nucleotides: TGTGCCAGCAGCTTAGCCCCGACTAGCACCTACGAGCAGTTTTTT.

This clonotype was detected many times. At one boundary the junction diverges from the germline segment, which might be a read error. This chain links TRBV12-3 or TRBV12-4 with TRBJ1-2; 8 bases align to TRBD1. This CDR3 spans 12 amino acids. The CDR3 spells CASGRDRPVVDF. The CDR3 DNA reads TGTGCCAGCGGTCGGGACAGGCCCGTTGTCGACTTC.

Ten or more counts support this clonotype. The chain couples TRBV30 to TRBJ1-2; no firm D call. CDR3 length equals 15 residues. The V gene lost 7 bases and the J gene lost 4 bases, with 22 bases spanning the gap. Per the germline V gene, CDR1 is GTSNPN and CDR2 is SVGIG (reference sequence). The CDR3 protein is CAYVRTSPEGYGYTF. As DNA, the CDR3 is TGTGCCTACGTCAGGACGTCCCCAGAAGGCTATGGCTACACCTTC.

For this clonotype: It is likely a read error, because the conserved phenylalanine at the end of the CDR3 is missing. V gene TRBV7-9 combines with J gene TRBJ1-1; D is uncertain. The germline CDR1 and CDR2 sequences are SEHNR and FQNEAQ (reference sequence). The length of the CDR3 is 11 residues. V was cut by 4 bases and J by 8 bases, with 8 bases left in between. CDR3 amino acids: CASSYDWEAFS. The CDR3 DNA reads as TGTGCCAGCAGCTACGACTGGGAAGCTTTCTCT.

This clonotype was observed at least ten times. The V call is TRBV12-3 or TRBV12-4, the J call TRBJ2-5, with 9 positions matching TRBD1. V gave up 7 bases and J gave up 5 bases; unmatched junction bases: 11. CDR3 length: 15 residues. The DNA for the CDR3 is TGTGCCAGCACCCCATTCAACAGGGGGCAGGAGACCCAGTACTTC. This sequence encodes CASTPFNRGQETQYF.

This clonotype has a handful of counts. A much larger clone lies one base from this, so it may be a read error. J is TRBJ1-4 and V is TRBV7-3; D call uncertain. The CDR3 runs 14 residues. Germline CDR1 SGHTA, CDR2 FQGTGA. Trimming left V 2 bases short and J 7 bases short, with 11 bases between. CDR3 in DNA: TGTGCCAGCAGCTTAGGAGTGGCTAGTGAAAAACTGTTTTTT. This codes for CASSLGVASEKLFF. Based on the CDR3 plus reference TRBV7-3 and TRBJ1-4, the full variable domain is GAGVSQTPSNKVTEKGKYVELRCDPISGHTALYWYRQSLGQGPEFLIYFQGTGAADDSGLPNDRFFAVRPEGSVSTLKIQRTERGDSAVYLCASSLGVASEKLFFGSGTQLSVL.

This clonotype was seen only a few times. The rearrangement links TRBV29-1 to TRBJ2-7; D unclear. Germline V gives CDR1 SQVTM, CDR2 ANQGSEA. The V gene lost 1 base and the J gene lost 2 bases, with 6 bases spanning the gap. The CDR3 loop spans 12 amino acids. For the CDR3, the DNA is TGCAGCGTTGAAGGACAAACCTACGAGCAGTACTTC. This codes for CSVEGQTYEQYF.

The V call is TRBV20-1, the J call TRBJ2-7, with D possibly being TRBD1 (6 bases). CDR1 DFQATT and CDR2 SNEGSKA come from the germline V gene (reference sequence). The CDR3 runs 15 residues. V was clipped by 6 bases and J by 2 bases, with 20 bases between them. CDR3: CSALFPGTLTYEQYF. As DNA, the CDR3 is TGCAGTGCGCTATTCCCCGGGACATTAACCTACGAGCAGTACTTC.

Worth noting for this clonotype: A much larger clonotype is one base distant, so this may be a read error. The rearrangement uses TRBV7-9 and TRBJ2-2; possible D gene TRBD1, 6 bases. Germline CDR1 reads SEHNR; CDR2 reads FQNEAQ (reference sequence). This CDR3 is built from 15 residues. DNA of the CDR3: TGTGCCAGCAGTACCCGACAGGCGAACACCGAGGAGCTGTTTTTT. It yields the protein CASSTRQANTEELFF.

This clonotype was seen repeatedly, ten times or more. The chain is built from TRBV2 and TRBJ1-1; TRBD1 aligns across 7 bases. Per germline, CDR1 SNHLY and CDR2 FYNNEI. The CDR3 contains 14 residues. V lost 7 bases, J lost 1 base, and 6 bases stayed unmatched. CDR3 region: CASIGDRANTEAFF. The DNA for the CDR3 is TGTGCCAGCATTGGGGACAGAGCGAACACTGAAGCTTTCTTT. Based on the CDR3 plus reference TRBV2 and TRBJ1-1, the full variable domain is EPEVTQTPSHQVTQMGQEVILRCVPISNHLYFYWYRQILGQKVEFLVSFYNNEISEKSEIFDDQFSVERPDGSNFTLKIRSTKLEDSAMYFCASIGDRANTEAFFGQGTRLTVV.

J is TRBJ2-7 and V is TRBV24-1; D call uncertain. The CDR3 extends over 13 amino acids. V lost 9 bases, J lost 3 bases, and 14 bases lay in between. The germline gives CDR1 KGHDR, CDR2 SFDVKD. The CDR3 region is CATGRWESYEQYF. The CDR3 coding sequence is TGTGCCACCGGACGGTGGGAAAGCTACGAGCAGTACTTC.

This clonotype has a single count. The V call is TRBV7-9, the J call TRBJ2-3; 7 bases map to TRBD1. Germline V lookup: CDR1 SEHNR, CDR2 FQNEAQ (reference sequence). The V gene end was trimmed by 5 bases and the J gene end by 3 bases; junction bases not matched to a gene: 11. The CDR3 covers 16 residues. CDR3 loop: CASSPRRTGSTDTQYF. The DNA of the CDR3 is TGTGCCAGCAGCCCGCGTCGGACAGGCTCAACAGATACGCAGTATTTT.

This clonotype was detected once. This chain uses TRBV7-8 with TRBJ1-6; D is unclear. Germline lookup yields CDR1 SGHVS and CDR2 FQNEAQ. The CDR3 sequence is 13 residues long. V gave up 1 base and J gave up 13 bases, with 11 bases separating them. Written as DNA, the CDR3 is TGTGCCAGCAGCTTAGTGCAGAATTACCCCCTCCACTTT. This gives the protein CASSLVQNYPLHF. The entire variable domain, with the rest obtained from reference TRBV7-8 and TRBJ1-6, is as follows: GAGVSQSPRYKVAKRGQDVALRCDPISGHVSLFWYQQALGQGPEFLTYFQNEAQLDKSGLPSDRFFAERPEGSVSTLKIQRTQQEDSAVYLCASSLVQNYPLHFGNGTRLTVT.